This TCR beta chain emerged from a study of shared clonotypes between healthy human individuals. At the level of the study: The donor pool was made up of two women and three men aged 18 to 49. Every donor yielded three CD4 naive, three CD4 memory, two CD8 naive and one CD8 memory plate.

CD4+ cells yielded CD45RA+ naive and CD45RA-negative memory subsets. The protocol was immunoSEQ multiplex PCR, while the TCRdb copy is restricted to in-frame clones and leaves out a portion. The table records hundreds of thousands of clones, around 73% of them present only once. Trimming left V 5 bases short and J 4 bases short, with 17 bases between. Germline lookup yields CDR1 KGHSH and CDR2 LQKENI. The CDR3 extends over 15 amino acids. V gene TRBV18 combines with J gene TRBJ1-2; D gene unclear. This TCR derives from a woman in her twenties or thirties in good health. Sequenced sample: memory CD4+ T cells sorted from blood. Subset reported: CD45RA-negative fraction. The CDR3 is CASSVGPSNRYGYTF. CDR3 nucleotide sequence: TGTGCCAGCTCAGTCGGACCGTCCAATCGCTATGGCTACACCTTC.